One sample yielded the 10 T cell receptor beta chains listed below, sequenced in a study of PD-1 blockade in classical Hodgkin lymphoma. Produced via immunoSEQ multiplex PCR; TCRdb's table is partial and in-frame only. This table holds more than 25,000 clones, less than 75% found once. Relapse was seen in all patients after autologous stem cell transplantation, and brentuximab vedotin exposure was variable. Source: peripheral blood mononuclear cells (PBMCs), taken before the second cycle of nivolumab. These receptors were taken from a human donor with classical Hodgkin lymphoma.

V gene TRBV15 combines with J gene TRBJ2-7; TRBD1 matches 7 bases. V shed 0 bases and J 2 bases; nucleotides not matched to a gene: 10. From germline, CDR1 is LNHNV and CDR2 YYDKDF (reference sequence). The CDR3 is 17 amino acids. This CDR3 is CATSRERLDRLPYEQYV. Written as DNA, the CDR3 is TGTGCCACCAGCAGAGAGAGACTGGACAGGTTACCCTACGAGCAGTACGTC.

The CDR3 region has the DNA TGTGCCAGCAGACGACAGGGGTCCAACTATGGCTACACCTTC. As protein: CASRRQGSNYGYTF. The chain has TRBV25-1 and TRBJ1-2, with 8 bases aligning to TRBD1. From germline, CDR1 is MGHDK and CDR2 SYGVNS. CDR3 size: 14 residues. Unmatched junction bases numbered 5, after V lost 6 bases and J lost 2 bases.

This clone occurred many times. V usage is TRBV19 and J usage is TRBJ1-2; D not resolved. Trimming left V 5 bases short and J 4 bases short, with 2 bases between. The germline CDR1 and CDR2 sequences are LNHDA and SQIVND (reference sequence). The CDR3 consists of 10 residues. CDR3: CASSRYGYTF. CDR3 DNA sequence: TGTGCCAGTAGTCGCTATGGCTACACCTTC. Variable domain in full (rest from reference TRBV19 and TRBJ1-2): DGGITQSPKYLFRKEGQNVTLSCEQNLNHDAMYWYRQDPGQGLRLIYYSQIVNDFQKGDIAEGYSVSREKKESFPLTVTSAQKNPTAFYLCASSRYGYTFGSGTRLTVV.

The table lists this clone with a count of one. The J gene is TRBJ2-7, the V gene TRBV10-3; 9 bases line up with TRBD2. The CDR3 contains 11 residues. The V gene's germline CDR1 is ENHRY and CDR2 SYGVKD. The V segment lost 10 bases and the J segment 3 bases; nucleotides outside the gene matches: 1. The CDR3 loop is CASGGGYEQYV. In DNA, the CDR3 is TGTGCCAGCGGGGGGGGCTACGAGCAGTACGTC.

This sequence joins TRBV15 and TRBJ2-1; 7 nucleotides line up with TRBD2. The length of the CDR3 is 16 residues. The V gene end was trimmed by 2 bases and the J gene end by 0 bases; junction bases not matched to a gene: 4. CDR1 LNHNV and CDR2 YYDKDF come from the germline V gene (reference sequence). The CDR3: CATSRLSSGSYNEQFF. CDR3 in DNA: TGTGCCACCAGCAGACTATCTAGCGGCTCCTACAATGAGCAGTTCTTC.

The rearrangement links TRBV19 to TRBJ2-5; D remains unclear. The CDR3 length is 10 residues. The V end was cut by 8 bases, the J end by 4 bases, with 5 bases between. Germline CDR1 reads LNHDA; CDR2 reads SQIVND (reference sequence). Written as DNA, the CDR3 is TGTGCCAGTGGTGGAGAGACCCAGTACTTC. Encoded protein: CASGGETQYF. The full variable domain, rest sourced from reference TRBV19 and TRBJ2-5, is DGGITQSPKYLFRKEGQNVTLSCEQNLNHDAMYWYRQDPGQGLRLIYYSQIVNDFQKGDIAEGYSVSREKKESFPLTVTSAQKNPTAFYLCASGGETQYFGPGTRLLVL.

The chain uses TRBV7-2 and TRBJ2-7; D is perhaps TRBD2 (6 bases). Per the germline V gene, CDR1 is SGHTA and CDR2 is FQGNSA. The V end lost 4 bases, the J end lost 2 bases, and 9 bases lay between the germline ends. CDR3 length equals 13 residues. CDR3 DNA sequence: TGTGCCAGCAGCTCCCGACTAGCCTACGAGCAGTACTTC. Residues: CASSSRLAYEQYF.

The chain recombines TRBV7-2 with TRBJ2-1; D tentatively reads TRBD1 or TRBD2 (5 bases each). Germline V gene lookup returns CDR1 SGHTA and CDR2 FQGNSA. The CDR3 has 16 residues. V gave up 1 base and J gave up 1 base, with 11 bases separating them. CDR3 region: CASSLGGGQSYNEQFF. The CDR3 nucleotides are TGTGCCAGCAGCTTAGGGGGCGGGCAATCCTACAATGAGCAGTTCTTC.

This clone was detected once. The chain joins TRBV7-2 to TRBJ2-6; D may be TRBD1 (6 bases). The CDR3 runs to 19 residues. The V end lost 5 bases, the J end lost 2 bases, and 22 bases lay between the germline ends. Germline-derived CDR1 and CDR2 are SGHTA and FQGNSA. The CDR3 DNA follows: TGTGCCAGCAGCACACCCCGGACAGCTTTGGAAACTGGGGCCAACGTCCTGACTTTC. As protein: CASSTPRTALETGANVLTF. The entire variable domain, with the rest obtained from reference TRBV7-2 and TRBJ2-6, is as follows: GAGVSQSPSNKVTEKGKDVELRCDPISGHTALYWYRQSLGQGLEFLIYFQGNSAPDKSGLPSDRFSAERTGGSVSTLTIQRTQQEDSAVYLCASSTPRTALETGANVLTFGAGSRLTVL.

The table lists this clone with a count of one. DNA of the CDR3: TGTGCCAGCAGCCGTGCGACTAGCGGGAGTTCAGATACGCAGTATTTT. Its translation: CASSRATSGSSDTQYF. The rearrangement links TRBV28 to TRBJ2-3, with 12 bases identical to TRBD2. Germline V gene lookup returns CDR1 MDHEN and CDR2 SYDVKM. Trimming removed 6 bases from V and 4 bases from J; junction bases left unmatched: 8. The CDR3 totals 16 residues.